These T cell receptor delta chains were read from a single sample in a study of gamma-delta T cells after stem cell transplantation. TCRdb reran clone calling via CATT on the RT-PCR reads. The table shows around 16,000 delta-chain clones, with roughly 9% occurring only once. Sequencing was carried out using gamma-delta T cells. Receptor source: a human donor. It is not recorded whose cells these are; they may come from a transplant donor. CDR3s include the opening cysteine and the closing phenylalanine or tryptophan. D genes are given only for firm matches. Only some rows state a clone size, as once, few, many or a class for expanded clones.

D gene	J gene	clone size	V gene	CDR3 protein	CDR3 DNA
TRDD3	TRDJ1	few	TRDV2	CACDRRRGDTRADKLIF	TGTGCCTGTGACAGACGACGGGGGGATACGCGGGCCGATAAACTCATCTTT
TRDD3	TRDJ3	few	TRDV2	CACDTLTGGYKISLDTRQMFF	TGTGCCTGTGACACCCTTACTGGGGGATACAAGATCTCCTTAGACACCCGACAGATGTTTTTC
-	TRDJ3	many	TRDV2	CACDTVEGSSWDTRQMFF	TGTGCCTGTGACACCGTCGAGGGTAGCTCCTGGGACACCCGACAGATGTTTTTC
TRDD3	TRDJ1	few	TRDV1	CAIGVTTFRRELGERPLIF	TGTGCTATTGGGGTCACCACCTTCCGACGCGAACTGGGGGAGAGACCTCTCATCTTT
TRDD3	TRDJ1	-	TRDV1	CALGEIVPTVRVTWTYWRGGPRYSGISDKLIF	TGTGCTCTTGGGGAAATAGTCCCTACTGTTCGCGTTACTTGGACCTACTGGCGCGGTGGGCCTCGTTACTCGGGGATATCCGATAAACTCATCTTT
-	TRDJ3	-	TRDV2	CACDTAVGRSSYTLQMFF	TGTGCCTGTGACACCGCGGTGGGGCGCTCCTCGTACACCCTACAGATGTTTTTC
TRDD3	TRDJ1	-	TRDV2	CACDTSRSGGLGDTDKLIF	TGTGCCTGTGACACTAGTAGATCAGGGGGACTGGGGGACACCGATAAACTCATCTTT
TRDD3	TRDJ1	many	TRDV2	CACDTVPGGYNLTSYTDKLIF	TGTGCCTGTGACACCGTCCCTGGGGGATACAACTTGACTTCATACACCGATAAACTCATCTTT
TRDD3	TRDJ1	-	TRDV2	CACDSRGDPKKNTDKLIF	TGTGCCTGTGACAGTAGGGGGGATCCGAAAAAAAACACCGATAAACTCATCTTT
-	TRDJ3	-	TRDV2	CACDTPVGPFSSWDPRQMFF	TGTGCCTGTGACACACCGGTGGGGCCTTTCAGCTCCTGGGACCCCCGCCAGATGTTTTTC
-	TRDJ3	-	TRDV2	CACDTLLYWDTPQIFF	TGTGCCTGTGACACCCTGCTCTACTGGGACACCCCCCAAATATTTTTC
TRDD3	TRDJ1	few	TRDV2	CAYDTGGDTPYGTDKLIF	TGTGCCTATGACACCGGTGGGGATACCCCCTATGGGACCGATAAACTCATCTTT
-	TRDJ1	-	TRAV29/DV5	CAASPIVPGKGDKLIF	TGTGCAGCAAGCCCGATCGTACCGGGGAAAGGGGATAAACTCATCTTT
-	TRDJ1	-	TRDV2	CACDRRGTTDKLIF	TGTGCCTGTGACAGGCGGGGGACCACCGATAAACTCATCTTT
TRDD3	TRDJ3	many	TRDV2	CACDTGTGGGSSWDTRQMFF	TGTGCCTGTGACACCGGAACTGGGGGAGGAAGCTCCTGGGACACCCGACAGATGTTTTTC
TRDD3	TRDJ1	few	TRDV2	CACDARRGDTKALLTDKLIF	TGTGCCTGTGACGCAAGAAGGGGGGATACGAAAGCCCTTTTAACCGATAAACTCATCTTT
-	TRDJ1	-	TRDV2	CACDAGHLTTSPGLTTSDKLIF	TGTGCCTGTGACGCCGGACATCTTACTACGTCTCCTGGGCTCACTACGAGCGATAAACTCATCTTT
TRDD3	TRDJ1	many	TRDV2	CACDTLQFRVDTTDKLIF	TGTGCCTGTGACACCCTCCAATTCCGGGTGGATACGACCGATAAACTCATCTTT
-	TRDJ1	-	TRDV2	CACDGTGGGATKGTTDKLIF	TGTGCCTGTGACGGCACCGGCGGTGGGGCCACGAAGGGCACCACCGATAAACTCATCTTT
-	TRDJ3	-	TRDV2	CACDTPVGRSLYTLQMFF	TGTGCCTGTGACACTCCTGTGGGTCGCTCCTTGTACACCCTACAGATGTTTTTC
-	TRDJ1	few	TRDV2	CACDSTTSRAEGSYTDKLIF	TGTGCCTGTGACTCTACAACTTCTAGGGCTGAGGGCTCGTACACCGATAAACTCATCTTT
-	TRDJ1	once	TRDV2	CACDTVAGHVLSFTYNLIF	TGTGCCTGTGACACCGTGGCAGGTCATGTGTTATCGTTTACCTATAACCTTATCTTT
TRDD3	TRDJ1	-	TRDV3	CAISSYTLLLGDTRGKLIF	TGTGCCATCTCCTCCTACACCCTCCTACTGGGGGATACGAGGGGTAAACTCATCTTT
-	TRDJ1	-	TRDV2	CACDTGLVETGVSDKLIF	TGTGCCTGTGACACCGGGCTGGTGGAGACGGGAGTGAGCGATAAACTCATCTTT
-	TRDJ1	-	TRDV2	CACDIVWGRLNSSEKLIF	TGTGCCTGTGACATCGTATGGGGGCGACTCAACTCTTCAGAAAAACTCATCTTT
TRDD3	TRDJ1	many	TRDV2	CACWGRRTDKLIF	TGTGCCTGCTGGGGGAGACGCACCGATAAACTCATCTTT
TRDD3	TRDJ1	-	TRDV2	CACDTVRVLGDIGTDNLIF	TGTGCCTGTGACACCGTCCGCGTCCTGGGGGATATCGGCACCGATAACCTCATCTTT
TRDD3	TRDJ1	-	TRDV2	CACDTVPGGSNLTSYTDKLIF	TGTGCCTGTGACACCGTCCCTGGGGGATCCAACTTGACTTCATACACCGATAAACTCATCTTT
-	TRDJ1	-	TRDV2	CACDILRFSSHWAYIDTLIF	TGTGCCTGTGACATCCTCCGCTTCTCTTCCCATTGGGCTTACATCGATACACTCATCTTT
-	TRDJ1	many	TRDV2	CACDTGSWRGETKYTDKLIF	TGTGCCTGTGACACCGGAAGCTGGAGGGGGGAGACGAAGTACACCGATAAACTCATCTTT
-	TRDJ1	few	TRDV2	CACDTLPYRAVFSYSDTLIF	TGTGCCTGTGACACTCTACCTTATCGGGCTGTGTTCTCTTACAGCGATACACTCATCTTT
-	TRDJ1	many	TRDV2	CACDPSRGEARKLIF	TGTGCCTGTGACCCTAGCCGGGGGGAGGCCCGTAAACTCATCTTT
TRDD3	TRDJ1	many	TRDV1	CALGELGSGSRLGDIPWGIFTDKLIF	TGTGCTCTTGGGGAATTGGGTTCTGGGTCTCGACTGGGGGATATTCCTTGGGGTATTTTCACCGATAAACTCATCTTT
TRDD3	TRDJ1	few	TRDV2	CACDTLGDTRTDKLIF	TGTGCCTGTGACACGCTGGGGGATACCAGGACCGATAAACTCATCTTT
TRDD3	TRDJ1	many	TRDV2	CACDTGRAQLGDRIGKLIF	TGTGCCTGTGACACCGGTAGGGCTCAGCTGGGGGATAGAATCGGTAAACTCATCTTT
-	TRDJ1	few	TRDV2	CACDTKQVDPMTDKLIF	TGTGCCTGTGACACGAAACAGGTGGATCCCATGACCGATAAACTCATCTTT
-	TRDJ1	-	TRDV1	CALGTCFSGPYWSDKLIF	TGTGCTCTTGGGACTTGTTTTTCTGGTCCTTACTGGAGCGATAAACTCATCTTT
-	TRDJ1	-	TRDV2	CACDTVPSPSCFYDYTAKLIF	TGTGCCTGTGACACCGTCCCTAGTCCCTCTTGTTTCTACGATTACACCGCTAAACTCATCTTT
TRDD3	TRDJ1	medium-sized	TRDV2	CACDTGSLMGDTKYTDKLIF	TGTGCCTGTGACACCGGAAGCTTGATGGGGGATACGAAGTACACCGATAAACTCATCTTT
TRDD3	TRDJ3	-	TRDV2	CACERVRGDTSSWDTRKMFF	TGTGCCTGTGAACGAGTAAGGGGGGATACAAGCTCCTGGGACACCCGAAAGATGTTTTTC
TRDD2	TRDJ1	-	TRDV2	CACDLASIRIVFPTDNLIF	TGTGCCTGTGACCTTGCTTCCATCCGGATTGTGTTTCCTACCGATAACCTCATCTTT